Sequencing of this T cell receptor (beta chain) was carried out in a study of T-cell memory formation after mild COVID-19. In the study overall: Clusters were largely donor specific.

In TCRdb, the 5' RACE reads were re-called with MiXCR into one record per CDR3 protein. The data show about 250,000 distinct CDR3 sequences, 15% seen once. Sequenced material: PBMCs or a T cell subset sorted from them (not recorded which). The clonotype was recovered from an adult woman who had mild COVID-19 (a few samples of this study predate the infection). Cell type and time point are not known.

The CDR3: CASSGLLQGASTAFF. The CDR3 nucleotides are TGTGCCAGCAGCGGATTATTGCAGGGGGCAAGTACTGCTTTCTTT. The rearrangement joins TRBV7-9 to TRBJ1-1, with 8 bases lining up with TRBD1. Germline assignment: CDR1 SEHNR and CDR2 FQNEAQ (reference sequence). CDR3 length: 15 residues. J gave up 11 bases and V 5 bases, and 16 bases lay outside the gene matches.